This entry lists 27 T cell receptor beta chains sequenced from one sample in a study of PD-1 blockade in classical Hodgkin lymphoma. Time point reported: cycle 4 day 1 (C4D1), after 5 to 7 weeks of nivolumab. Every one of the patients relapsed after autologous stem cell transplantation (brentuximab vedotin exposure was variable). Only in-frame clones appear in the TCRdb table, and some are missing; sequencing was by immunoSEQ multiplex PCR. In the table there are 90,000 or so clones, roughly 73% of which are singletons. Source: peripheral blood mononuclear cells (PBMCs), taken before the fourth cycle of nivolumab. The receptors here all came from a human donor with classical Hodgkin lymphoma.

The CDR3 DNA follows: TGTGCCAGCAGCTCGGGACTAGCGGGAGCCGGTGAGCAGTTCTTC. As protein: CASSSGLAGAGEQFF. The chain has TRBV7-8 and TRBJ2-1, with 14 bases identical to TRBD2. With V trimmed by 4 bases and J by 9 bases, 5 bases remained unmatched. There are 15 residues in the CDR3. Germline V gene sequence: CDR1 SGHVS, CDR2 FQNEAQ.

This clone was detected once. The rearrangement joins TRBV19 to TRBJ2-3; 7 nucleotides agree with TRBD2. The CDR3 is 12 amino acids. CDR1 and CDR2 (germline): LNHDA, SQIVND (reference sequence). For the CDR3, the DNA is TGTGCAGCGGGGCAAACCACAGATACGCAGTATTTT. It translates to CAAGQTTDTQYF.

This clone came up once. The rearrangement uses TRBV2 and TRBJ2-7; unclear D gene. The germline V and J ends were trimmed by 3 bases and 0 bases, with 3 bases remaining between them. From germline, CDR1 is SNHLY and CDR2 FYNNEI. The CDR3 sequence is 12 residues long. As DNA, the CDR3 is TGTGCCAGCAGTGATAGCTCCTACGAGCAGTACTTC. Translating gives CASSDSSYEQYF. The full variable domain, in which reference TRBV2 and TRBJ2-7 provide the parts outside the CDR3, is EPEVTQTPSHQVTQMGQEVILRCVPISNHLYFYWYRQILGQKVEFLVSFYNNEISEKSEIFDDQFSVERPDGSNFTLKIRSTKLEDSAMYFCASSDSSYEQYFGPGTRLTVT.

The rearrangement uses TRBV28 and TRBJ1-2; D unresolved. Germline V gives CDR1 MDHEN, CDR2 SYDVKM. V gave up 2 bases and J gave up 0 bases, with 10 bases separating them. This CDR3 is 15 amino acids long. DNA of the CDR3: TGTGCCAGCAGTTTAAACGGTATAGCTAACTATGGCTACACCTTC. Translating gives CASSLNGIANYGYTF.

As DNA, the CDR3 is TGTGCCAGTAGTATCCGGACTAGCGCAACTAGCACAGATACGCAGTATTTT. This translates into CASSIRTSATSTDTQYF. V usage is TRBV19 and J usage is TRBJ2-3; 9 bases are a match to TRBD2. Trimming at V came to 3 bases and at J to 0 bases, leaving 7 bases not matched to a gene. The germline gives CDR1 LNHDA, CDR2 SQIVND (reference sequence). The CDR3 loop spans 17 amino acids.

The chain combines TRBV19 with TRBJ1-3; D ambiguous. Germline CDR1 is LNHDA and CDR2 is SQIVND (reference sequence). Trimming removed 8 bases from V and 0 bases from J, with 20 bases in between. The CDR3 is 17 amino acids. The CDR3 DNA follows: TGTGCCAGTCACAAGGGAGTATGGGCTTCCTCTGGAAACACCATATATTTT. Translating it yields CASHKGVWASSGNTIYF.

DNA of the CDR3: TGTGCCAGCAGCCAGGGCTTCTATGGCTACACCTTC. Its protein product is CASSQGFYGYTF. This chain links TRBV28 with TRBJ1-2; a possible D gene is TRBD1 (5 bases). Germline V CDR1 and CDR2: MDHEN, SYDVKM. Between the trimmed V and J ends, which lost 6 bases and 4 bases, there was a span of 9 bases. The CDR3 consists of 12 residues.

The chain is built from TRBV19 and TRBJ2-6; perhaps TRBD2 as D (5 bases). The CDR3 has 20 amino acids. V dropped 2 bases and J dropped 0 bases, with 20 bases sitting between them. Germline assignment: CDR1 LNHDA and CDR2 SQIVND (reference sequence). CDR3 protein: CASSITRLDSFYSGANVLTF. The CDR3 DNA follows: TGTGCCAGTAGTATAACGCGGTTGGACTCATTCTACTCTGGGGCCAACGTCCTGACTTTC.

The chain recombines TRBV27 with TRBJ2-7; 7 bases fit TRBD1. The V gene's germline CDR1 is MNHEY and CDR2 SMNVEV (reference sequence). The J segment lost 2 bases and the V segment lost 1 base, leaving 2 bases of the junction unmatched. The CDR3 sequence is 14 residues long. The CDR3, as DNA: TGTGCCAGCAGTTTATACGGACAGGCCTACGAGCAGTACTTC. It is translated as CASSLYGQAYEQYF.

V usage is TRBV7-2 and J usage is TRBJ2-1, with D possibly matching TRBD2 (5 bases). CDR1 is SGHTA and CDR2 is FQGNSA in the germline V gene. There are 15 residues in the CDR3. Trimming took 1 base from V and 0 from J, leaving 7 bases between them. CDR3: CASSLVGSSYNEQFF. For the CDR3, the DNA is TGTGCCAGCAGCTTAGTGGGGAGCTCCTACAATGAGCAGTTCTTC.

V is TRBV21-1 and J is TRBJ2-3; TRBD1 was called by the table and not checked on the DNA. TRBV21-1 is recorded as a pseudogene. The CDR3 contains 18 residues. The CDR3 is CASSKLLRDKGPWNTQYF. The CDR3 DNA follows: TGTGCCAGCAGCAAACTACTCCGGGACAAGGGTCCTTGGAATACGCAGTATTTT.

The sample holds one count of this clone. This sequence joins TRBV4-3 and TRBJ2-2; D is ambiguous. V lost 1 base and J lost 7, with 7 bases in between. CDR3 size: 13 residues. Germline CDR1 is LGHNA and CDR2 is YSLEER. CDR3 DNA: TGCGCCAGCAGCCAAGCGGAAGGCGGGGAGCTGTTTTTT. Translating gives CASSQAEGGELFF.

CDR3 residues: CASSIDGGQSPSGANVLTF. CDR3 DNA: TGTGCCAGTAGTATAGATGGGGGACAGTCCCCCTCTGGGGCCAACGTCCTGACTTTC. The rearrangement uses TRBV19 and TRBJ2-6; 7 bases align to TRBD1. V trimming: 0 bases; J trimming: 0 bases; junction bases outside the gene matches: 8. This CDR3 is built from 19 residues. Germline CDR1 LNHDA, CDR2 SQIVND (reference sequence).

The V gene is TRBV5-1, the J gene TRBJ2-3; 9 nucleotides align to TRBD2. Germline V gene data show CDR1 as SGHRS and CDR2 as YFSETQ. The CDR3 runs 16 residues. Trimming removed 0 bases from V and 4 bases from J; junction bases left unmatched: 6. CDR3 DNA sequence: TGCGCCAGCAGCTTGGATAGCGGGGGCGGAGCAGATACGCAGTATTTT. Amino acids: CASSLDSGGGADTQYF.

Only a few counts were recorded for this clone. This chain connects TRBV5-1 to TRBJ2-3; weak D call: TRBD2 (6 bases). V was pared by 6 bases and J by 0 bases, with 14 bases between. The CDR3 is made up of 15 amino acids. Germline-derived CDR1 and CDR2 are SGHRS and YFSETQ. The chain's CDR3 is CASKRTGESTDTQYF. CDR3 coding DNA: TGCGCCAGCAAGCGAACGGGGGAAAGCACAGATACGCAGTATTTT.

The rearrangement uses TRBV6-6 and TRBJ1-2; 11 nucleotides align to TRBD1. The V gene end was trimmed by 6 bases and the J gene end by 5 bases; junction bases not matched to a gene: 5. Germline V gives CDR1 MNHNY, CDR2 SVGAGI (reference sequence). The CDR3 is 14 amino acids. CDR3 nucleotide sequence: TGTGCCAGCAGGGGACAGGGGGTACGATATGGCTACACCTTC. Its protein is CASRGQGVRYGYTF.

The genes are TRBV5-1 and TRBJ1-3; TRBD1 matches 7 bases. V gave up 2 bases and J gave up 4 bases; unmatched junction bases: 3. Looked up from germline, CDR1 is SGHRS and CDR2 is YFSETQ. The CDR3 has 14 amino acids. DNA of the CDR3: TGCGCCAGCAGCTTCGGACAGGTCGGAAACACCATATATTTT. Translated: CASSFGQVGNTIYF.

The gene calls are TRBV7-9 and TRBJ2-1, with D perhaps being TRBD1 or TRBD2 (5 bases each). The germline CDR1 and CDR2 sequences are SEHNR and FQNEAQ (reference sequence). The V gene lost 5 bases and the J gene lost 8 bases, with 10 bases spanning the gap. The CDR3 is 12 residues long. The CDR3 DNA sequence: TGTGCCAGCAGCCCAGGGACCCATGAGCAGTTCTTC. It is translated as CASSPGTHEQFF.

V is TRBV7-9 and J is TRBJ2-7; 10 bases line up with TRBD1. Germline loops: CDR1 SEHNR, CDR2 FQNEAQ (reference sequence). Trimming at V came to 6 bases and at J to 5 bases, leaving 4 bases not matched to a gene. CDR3 length: 13 residues. CDR3 in DNA: TGTGCCAGCAGGGGGACAGGGGTTGACGAGCAGTACTTC. This codes for CASRGTGVDEQYF.

The chain has TRBV2 and TRBJ2-1; 8 bases map to TRBD2. The CDR3 extends over 15 amino acids. The germline V gene encodes CDR1 SNHLY and CDR2 FYNNEI. Unmatched junction bases numbered 5, after V lost 3 bases and J lost 4 bases. The CDR3 region has the DNA TGTGCCAGCAGTGAGGAGCGGGAGCCTTACAATGAGCAGTTCTTC. Translating gives CASSEEREPYNEQFF. Filled out from reference TRBV2 and TRBJ2-1, the complete variable domain reads EPEVTQTPSHQVTQMGQEVILRCVPISNHLYFYWYRQILGQKVEFLVSFYNNEISEKSEIFDDQFSVERPDGSNFTLKIRSTKLEDSAMYFCASSEEREPYNEQFFGPGTRLTVL.

The chain employs TRBV4-2 and TRBJ2-3, with D unclear. With 0 bases removed from V and 4 bases from J, the gap between germline ends came to 11 bases. The V gene's germline CDR1 is LGHNA and CDR2 YNFKEQ. The CDR3 sequence is 15 residues long. CDR3 amino acids: CASSQDLAGADTQYF. CDR3 in DNA: TGTGCCAGCAGCCAAGATTTAGCTGGGGCAGATACGCAGTATTTT.

The V call is TRBV30, the J call TRBJ1-5, with D uncertain. Trimming cost V 1 base and J 3 bases, with 7 bases left between them. Germline CDR1 and CDR2: GTSNPN and SVGIG (reference sequence). This CDR3 is 13 amino acids long. CDR3 DNA sequence: TGTGCCTGGAGTGGGCAGGTCAATCAGCCCCAGCATTTT. Translated: CAWSGQVNQPQHF.

The rearrangement uses TRBV9 and TRBJ2-3; TRBD2 agrees at 10 bases. Looked up from germline, CDR1 is SGDLS and CDR2 is YYNGEE. V shed 3 bases and J 3 bases; nucleotides not matched to a gene: 7. The length of the CDR3 is 16 residues. The CDR3 DNA reads as TGTGCCAGCAGCGCCTCAGCGGGGGGGCCTACAGATACGCAGTATTTT. Translated: CASSASAGGPTDTQYF.

This chain joins TRBV25-1 and TRBJ1-1; D remains unclear. Germline V lookup: CDR1 MGHDK, CDR2 SYGVNS. V was clipped by 7 bases and J by 0 bases, with 12 bases between them. The CDR3 sequence is 14 residues long. Here the CDR3 DNA reads TGTGCCAGCATAGCGTCAGGAGTGAACACTGAAGCTTTCTTT. Protein sequence: CASIASGVNTEAFF.

This clone appeared a few times. The V gene is TRBV7-3, the J gene TRBJ2-1; D is uncertain. This CDR3 is built from 13 residues. Germline V gene lookup returns CDR1 SGHTA and CDR2 FQGTGA. Trimming took 0 bases from V and 5 from J, leaving 5 bases between them. The CDR3, as DNA: TGTGCCAGCAGCTTAACCGGACACAATGAGCAGTTCTTC. This sequence encodes CASSLTGHNEQFF.

The chain uses TRBV9 and TRBJ2-7, with 10 bases fitting TRBD1. Trimming cost V 0 bases and J 1 base; bases outside gene matches: 4. The CDR3 is 16 residues long. Per the germline V gene, CDR1 is SGDLS and CDR2 is YYNGEE. As DNA, the CDR3 is TGTGCCAGCAGCGTAGGAGGGACAGGGGATTCCTACGAGCAGTACTTC. It codes for CASSVGGTGDSYEQYF.

This sequence joins TRBV5-4 and TRBJ2-5; 12 nucleotides match TRBD2. Germline values: CDR1 SGHNT, CDR2 YYREEE (reference sequence). V shed 4 bases, J shed 2 bases, and the junction held 9 bases outside the gene matches. The CDR3 totals 17 residues. CDR3 in amino acids: CASSPRLAGVGQETQYF. The CDR3 nucleotides read TGTGCCAGCAGCCCCAGACTAGCGGGGGTAGGACAAGAGACCCAGTACTTC.